The 25 T cell receptor beta chains below all came from one sample that was sequenced in a study of cytomegalovirus exposure and HLA in healthy donors. Amplification used 60 Vbeta primers and 13 Jbeta primers. TCRdb keeps only in-frame clones here, not all; method: immunoSEQ multiplex PCR. Seen here are roughly 99,000 clones, roughly 73% observed once, and the top ten hold roughly 7.8%. The sequenced material came from PBMCs. The receptors derive from a man younger than 40 in good health and CMV-seronegative.

Comment on this clone: Additional DNA sequences in this sample encode the identical CDR3. The V call is TRBV9, the J call TRBJ1-3; 7 nucleotides match TRBD1. The CDR3 contains 15 residues. V trimming: 4 bases; J trimming: 1 base; junction bases outside the gene matches: 5. CDR1 and CDR2 (germline): SGDLS, YYNGEE. CDR3 DNA: TGTGCCAGCAGCCCGAACAGGGGTTCTGGAAACACCATATATTTT. It encodes CASSPNRGSGNTIYF. Drawing the rest from reference TRBV9 and TRBJ1-3, the complete variable domain is DSGVTQTPKHLITATGQRVTLRCSPRSGDLSVYWYQQSLDQGLQFLIQYYNGEERAKGNILERFSAQQFPDLHSELNLSSLELGDSALYFCASSPNRGSGNTIYFGEGSWLTVV.

This clone was observed a few times. The chain combines TRBV7-3 with TRBJ2-3, with TRBD1 matching 7 bases. Trimming took 4 bases from V and 0 from J; bases not matched to a gene: 4. The CDR3 is made up of 15 amino acids. CDR1 SGHTA and CDR2 FQGTGA come from the germline V gene. The CDR3 sequence: CASSSGQSSTDTQYF. The CDR3 coding sequence is TGTGCCAGCAGCTCGGGACAGAGTAGCACAGATACGCAGTATTTT.

V and J are TRBV2 and TRBJ1-1, with 8 bases fitting TRBD1. The length of the CDR3 is 15 residues. Germline CDR1 reads SNHLY; CDR2 reads FYNNEI. J was trimmed by 1 base and V by 3 bases; bases with no gene match: 4. The CDR3 sequence: CASSEWTGKNTEAFF. The CDR3 nucleotides are TGTGCCAGCAGTGAGTGGACAGGGAAGAACACTGAAGCTTTCTTT.

This clone occurred a few times. Additional DNA sequences in this sample encode the identical CDR3. This chain links TRBV18 with TRBJ1-1; 8 nucleotides match TRBD1. V was clipped by 2 bases and J by 2 bases; unmatched bases: 1. The V gene's germline CDR1 is KGHSH and CDR2 LQKENI. The CDR3 consists of 14 residues. The CDR3 coding sequence is TGTGCCAGCTCACCAGGACAGGGTAACACTGAAGCTTTCTTT. It yields the protein CASSPGQGNTEAFF.

This clone is a singleton in its sample. The chain couples TRBV27 to TRBJ2-3; TRBD2 aligns across 13 bases. The CDR3 contains 18 residues. Unmatched junction bases numbered 12, after V lost 7 bases and J lost 2 bases. CDR1 is MNHEY, CDR2 SMNVEV, per germline (reference sequence). The CDR3 DNA reads TGTGCCAGCATTGAGACTAGCGGGGGGTACCCCCACACAGATACGCAGTATTTT. It is translated as CASIETSGGYPHTDTQYF.

V gene TRBV7-9 combines with J gene TRBJ2-5; 12 bases align to TRBD2. CDR3 length: 16 residues. Germline V CDR1 and CDR2: SEHNR, FQNEAQ (reference sequence). V dropped 2 bases and J dropped 1; count of bases not matched to a gene: 2. This chain's CDR3 is CASSLTSGGFQETQYF. CDR3 nucleotide sequence: TGTGCCAGCAGCTTAACTAGCGGGGGGTTCCAAGAGACCCAGTACTTC.

This clone turned up a few times. The chain carries TRBV27 and TRBJ1-1; a weak D match, TRBD1 (5 bases). The CDR3 extends over 15 amino acids. Germline V gene sequence: CDR1 MNHEY, CDR2 SMNVEV (reference sequence). V was cut by 0 bases and J by 4 bases, with 12 bases left in between. The CDR3 reads CASSLSTGGGTEAFF. The CDR3 DNA is TGTGCCAGCAGTTTATCAACGGGGGGGGGCACTGAAGCTTTCTTT.

J is TRBJ1-3 and V is TRBV19, with D unclear. V was clipped by 3 bases and J by 3 bases, with 9 bases between them. Germline V gene data show CDR1 as LNHDA and CDR2 as SQIVND (reference sequence). There are 14 residues in the CDR3. The CDR3 loop reads CASSIGVFGNTIYF. CDR3 DNA: TGTGCCAGTAGTATTGGAGTGTTTGGAAACACCATATATTTT.

The chain couples TRBV5-1 to TRBJ2-7; TRBD2 is a possible D gene (6 bases). V lost 3 bases to trimming and J lost 4 bases, with 23 bases between them. CDR3 length: 17 residues. CDR1 is SGHRS, CDR2 YFSETQ, per germline. The CDR3 reads CASSSPPGRDFSYEQYF. The DNA for the CDR3 is TGCGCCAGCAGCTCCCCCCCTGGGCGGGACTTTTCATACGAGCAGTACTTC.

The chain uses TRBV9 and TRBJ1-5; tentatively, D is TRBD1 (6 bases). The germline V gene has CDR1 SGDLS and CDR2 YYNGEE. V was clipped by 4 bases and J by 3 bases, with 14 bases between them. This CDR3 contains 15 residues. The CDR3 nucleotides read TGTGCCAGCAGCACAGGCGGGGGCTTCAATCAGCCCCAGCATTTT. Amino acids: CASSTGGGFNQPQHF.

The gene calls are TRBV28 and TRBJ1-1; the D gene is possibly TRBD1 (6 bases). V was clipped by 6 bases and J by 0 bases, with 11 bases between them. The CDR3 covers 14 residues. Germline V gene data show CDR1 as MDHEN and CDR2 as SYDVKM. CDR3 protein: CASSSRGLNTEAFF. CDR3 nucleotide sequence: TGTGCCAGCAGCTCGAGGGGGTTGAACACTGAAGCTTTCTTT.

This clone was observed a handful of times. The V call is TRBV28, the J call TRBJ1-2, with 8 bases fitting TRBD1. The V segment lost 4 bases and the J segment 0 bases; nucleotides outside the gene matches: 4. Germline CDR1 reads MDHEN; CDR2 reads SYDVKM. The CDR3 sequence is 15 residues long. CDR3 loop: CASSYPTGANYGYTF. For the CDR3, the DNA is TGTGCCAGCAGTTATCCGACAGGGGCTAACTATGGCTACACCTTC.

V is TRBV27 and J is TRBJ2-1, with D perhaps matching TRBD1 (5 bases). Trimming removed 4 bases from V and 4 bases from J, with 14 bases in between. Germline V gene sequence: CDR1 MNHEY, CDR2 SMNVEV (reference sequence). The CDR3 runs to 15 residues. CDR3 residues: CASSYGQGLYNEQFF. As DNA, the CDR3 is TGTGCCAGCAGTTATGGTCAGGGATTATACAATGAGCAGTTCTTC.

The rearrangement uses TRBV7-8 and TRBJ2-7; 8 bases map to TRBD1. J was trimmed by 2 bases and V by 5 bases; bases with no gene match: 5. The CDR3 spans 14 residues. Germline lookup yields CDR1 SGHVS and CDR2 FQNEAQ. The CDR3 reads CASSTDRVPYEQYF. DNA of the CDR3: TGTGCCAGCAGCACGGACAGGGTCCCCTACGAGCAGTACTTC.

V and J are TRBV28 and TRBJ1-5; TRBD1 matches 7 bases. The junction had 6 bases not matched to a gene; V was cut back by 2 bases and J by 5 bases. The germline CDR1 and CDR2 sequences are MDHEN and SYDVKM. The CDR3 is 15 residues long. Written as DNA, the CDR3 is TGTGCCAGCAGTTTACTAGGGGGCCCGGATCAGCCCCAGCATTTT. It codes for CASSLLGGPDQPQHF.

This chain joins TRBV5-4 and TRBJ2-3; TRBD2 is a possible D gene (5 bases). Deletions cut 0 bases from V and 1 base from J, with 15 bases between. The CDR3 totals 17 residues. Germline CDR1 and CDR2: SGHNT and YYREEE (reference sequence). In DNA form, the CDR3 reads TGTGCCAGCAGCTTGGGATTTCTGGCGGGCGGCACAGATACGCAGTATTTT. Translated: CASSLGFLAGGTDTQYF.

The chain employs TRBV7-7 and TRBJ2-7, with 8 bases matching TRBD1. The length of the CDR3 is 14 residues. Germline V gene lookup returns CDR1 SSHAT and CDR2 FNYEAQ (reference sequence). V lost 5 bases and J lost 5; bases outside the gene matches: 8. The CDR3 loop reads CASSPGTGGNEQYF. For the CDR3, the DNA is TGTGCCAGCAGCCCCGGGACAGGCGGGAACGAGCAGTACTTC. Supplemented by reference TRBV7-7 and TRBJ2-7, the full variable domain reads GAGVSQSPRYKVTKRGQDVTLRCDPISSHATLYWYQQALGQGPEFLTYFNYEAQPDKSGLPSDRFSAERPEGSISTLTIQRTEQRDSAMYRCASSPGTGGNEQYFGPGTRLTVT.

As for this clone: The sample carries other DNA sequences with the same CDR3. The J gene is TRBJ1-1, the V gene TRBV10-3, with 7 bases identical to TRBD1. CDR1 is ENHRY and CDR2 is SYGVKD in the germline V gene. The CDR3 contains 13 residues. With V trimmed by 6 bases and J by 3 bases, 4 bases remained unmatched. CDR3 DNA sequence: TGTGCCATCAGGCTCGACAGGGACACTGAAGCTTTCTTT. Translation: CAIRLDRDTEAFF.

The V call is TRBV28, the J call TRBJ2-7, with D perhaps TRBD1 (5 bases). The CDR3 covers 12 residues. CDR1 is MDHEN and CDR2 is SYDVKM in the germline V gene. V gave up 8 bases and J gave up 1 base, with 9 bases separating them. The CDR3 nucleotides read TGTGCCAGCCAGACAGCTTCCTACGAGCAGTACTTC. This sequence encodes CASQTASYEQYF.

The J gene is TRBJ2-1, the V gene TRBV7-9; perhaps TRBD1 as D (5 bases). V shed 2 bases and J shed 6 bases, with 14 bases lying between them. Germline CDR1 SEHNR, CDR2 FQNEAQ (reference sequence). The CDR3 loop spans 15 amino acids. The DNA of the CDR3 is TGTGCCAGCAGCTTACCAGGGCAGGGAAGCAATGAGCAGTTCTTC. This sequence encodes CASSLPGQGSNEQFF.

V and J are TRBV14 and TRBJ2-5; 7 positions agree with TRBD2. Matching the DNA end better, TRBJ2-7 makes the J call doubtful. The CDR3 length is 17 residues. Germline V gene lookup returns CDR1 SGHDN and CDR2 FVKESK. CDR3 loop: CASSQVGLARGIYEQYF. The CDR3 nucleotides read TGTGCCAGCAGCCAAGTAGGGTTAGCGCGGGGGATCTACGAGCAGTACTTC.

Regarding this clone: Other DNA sequences in this sample translate to the same CDR3. The chain recombines TRBV19 with TRBJ2-3; perhaps TRBD2 as D (5 bases). The germline V gene has CDR1 LNHDA and CDR2 SQIVND (reference sequence). The CDR3 length is 13 residues. V was pared by 2 bases and J by 3 bases, with 6 bases between. The CDR3 nucleotides are TGTGCCAGTAGTATAACGGGGACAGATACGCAGTATTTT. Translation: CASSITGTDTQYF.

The chain uses TRBV19 and TRBJ1-6, with 7 bases identical to TRBD1. With 7 bases clipped from V and 0 bases from J, the junction kept 18 bases outside the gene matches. The germline CDR1 and CDR2 sequences are LNHDA and SQIVND (reference sequence). The CDR3 runs to 20 residues. CDR3 amino acids: CASKAYIGTAQSSYNSPLHF. CDR3 coding DNA: TGTGCCAGTAAAGCTTATATCGGGACAGCCCAAAGCTCCTATAATTCACCCCTCCACTTT.

The chain links TRBV5-1 to TRBJ2-2; the match to TRBD1 covers 12 bases. V gave up 4 bases and J gave up 6 bases; unmatched junction bases: 10. Germline V gene lookup returns CDR1 SGHRS and CDR2 YFSETQ. The CDR3 is 17 residues long. CDR3 nucleotides: TGCGCCAGCAGCCCCAGGGGACAGGGGGCTTTTTCCGGGGAGCTGTTTTTT. As protein: CASSPRGQGAFSGELFF.

This clone was seen once. This sequence joins TRBV28 and TRBJ2-1, with 10 bases identical to TRBD1. The CDR3 extends over 17 amino acids. Germline V gene data show CDR1 as MDHEN and CDR2 as SYDVKM. The V segment lost 4 bases and the J segment 8 bases; nucleotides outside the gene matches: 14. The CDR3 bases are TGTGCCAGCAGTTCCACCTGGGACAGGGGTAGGAAGGATGAGCAGTTCTTC. Protein: CASSSTWDRGRKDEQFF. The variable domain in full, completed from reference TRBV28 and TRBJ2-1, reads DVKVTQSSRYLVKRTGEKVFLECVQDMDHENMFWYRQDPGLGLRLIYFSYDVKMKEKGDIPEGYSVSREKKERFSLILESASTNQTSMYLCASSSTWDRGRKDEQFFGPGTRLTVL.